These T cell receptor beta chains were read from a single sample in a study of blood T cell repertoires in COVID-19. Clones were sequenced by immunoSEQ multiplex PCR, and TCRdb holds only the in-frame ones, with some missing. The table includes a few hundred thousand clones, around 86% detected once. Sequenced: peripheral blood. Source of these receptors: a woman aged 50 to 65 with acute or convalescent COVID-19. The CDR3 runs from the conserved cysteine through the conserved F or W. The D gene is left open where the match is weak. Rows may omit the clone size; those that give it use once, few, many or a size class.

v_call	j_call	d_call	clone_size	cdr3_nt	cdr3_aa
TRBV2	TRBJ2-2	NA	NA	TGTGCCAGCAGCCTACTAGAACCCGGGGAGCTGTTTTTT	CASSLLEPGELFF
TRBV7-2	TRBJ2-7	NA	NA	TGTGCCAGCAGCCCCCAGGACTACGAGCAGTACTTC	CASSPQDYEQYF
TRBV12-3/TRBV12-4	TRBJ2-3	TRBD2	NA	TGTGCCAGCAGTTTAGGGCGGGAGGGCCTCCTGAACTTT	CASSLGREGLLNF
TRBV3-1/TRBV3-2	TRBJ2-1	TRBD2	NA	TGTGCCAGCAGCCAGCAGGTGCCCGCCGGGACTAGCGGGAGAGACGGATACAATGAGCAGTTCTTC	CASSQQVPAGTSGRDGYNEQFF
TRBV2	TRBJ1-5	TRBD1	NA	TGTGCCAGCAGTCGACAGGGACGAGATCAGCCCCAGCATTTT	CASSRQGRDQPQHF
TRBV5-1	TRBJ2-3	NA	NA	TGCGCCAGCAGCTTGGGGGGGCCAGAGGATACGCAGTATTTT	CASSLGGPEDTQYF
TRBV28	TRBJ1-5	TRBD1	NA	TGTGCCAGCAGACGCGGGACAGGCTTTAGTAATCAGCCCCAGCATTTT	CASRRGTGFSNQPQHF
TRBV20-1	TRBJ2-7	TRBD1	NA	TGCAGTGCTAGTCCAGTGGGTTGGGACAGACCAGCCTACGAGCAATACTTC	CSASPVGWDRPAYEQYF
TRBV7-2	TRBJ1-6	TRBD1	NA	TGTGCCAGCAGCTTAAGCGGACGACAGGGGTATAATTCACCCCTCCACTTT	CASSLSGRQGYNSPLHF
TRBV5-1	TRBJ2-5	TRBD1	once	TGCGCCAGCAGCTTCGAAACCGGGACAGGTTACCAAGAGACCCAGTACTTC	CASSFETGTGYQETQYF
TRBV19	TRBJ2-7	NA	NA	TGTGCCAGTAGTAGATCAGGGGTAACTCGATACGAGCAGTACTTC	CASSRSGVTRYEQYF
TRBV24-1	TRBJ2-1	TRBD2	NA	TGTGCCACCAGTGGAACTAGCGGGAGAGATGAGCAGTTCTTC	CATSGTSGRDEQFF
TRBV28	TRBJ2-1	TRBD2	once	TGTGCCAGCAGTTTTGCGGGGGGCGGTTTGGCTGAGCAGTTCTTC	CASSFAGGGLAEQFF
TRBV27	TRBJ1-1	TRBD1	NA	TGTGCCAGCAGTGACAGGGCCCGGGGAGCTTTCTTT	CASSDRARGAFF
TRBV5-4	TRBJ2-7	TRBD1	NA	TGTGCCAGCAGCTTGGGACAGGGGTGGACCGGTAGGAGTGTCGAGCAGTACTTC	CASSLGQGWTGRSVEQYF
TRBV15	TRBJ1-2	NA	NA	TGTGCCACCAGCATCCTGGACAGCCCCTATGGCTACACCTTC	CATSILDSPYGYTF
TRBV5-1	TRBJ2-6	NA	NA	TGCGCCAGCAGCCTCGACTATGCTGGGGCCAACGTCCTGACTTTC	CASSLDYAGANVLTF
TRBV27	TRBJ1-4	NA	NA	TGTGCCAGCGCCCCCCTGGCAGGTTATTCCCCAACTAATGAAAAACTGTTTTTT	CASAPLAGYSPTNEKLFF
TRBV28	TRBJ2-7	NA	few	TGTGCCAGCAGTATCATCAATCACGAGCAGTACTTC	CASSIINHEQYF
TRBV9	TRBJ2-5	TRBD2	NA	TGTGCCAGCAGCGTAGGGCTAGCGGGAGGGCCGAGTCAAGAGACCCAGTACTTC	CASSVGLAGGPSQETQYF
TRBV10-3	TRBJ1-5	TRBD1	NA	TGTGCCATCAGTGAGTCACAGGGGATCAATCAGCCCCAGCATTTT	CAISESQGINQPQHF
TRBV29-1	TRBJ2-3	TRBD2	once	TGCAGCGCCGCAGCGGGAGTTAGCACAGATACGCAGTATTTT	CSAAAGVSTDTQYF
TRBV19	TRBJ2-5	TRBD2	NA	TGTGCCAGTAGTATGGTTACGGGAGGGGGAGAGACCCAGTACTTC	CASSMVTGGGETQYF
TRBV7-3	TRBJ2-1	TRBD2	NA	TGTGCCAGCAGCCCAGGGACTAGATTATGGGAGCAGTTCTTC	CASSPGTRLWEQFF
TRBV5-4	TRBJ2-6	NA	NA	TGTGCCAGCAGTACAGGGGCCAACGTCCTGACTTTC	CASSTGANVLTF
TRBV6-5	TRBJ1-6	NA	NA	TGTGCCAGCAGTTACTCGATCGTACAGGATGGGTCACCCCTCCACTTT	CASSYSIVQDGSPLHF
TRBV3-1/TRBV3-2	TRBJ2-3	NA	NA	TGTGCCAGTGCCGGGATCGTTGGGGATACGCAGTATTTT	CASAGIVGDTQYF
TRBV5-1	TRBJ2-2	NA	once	TGCGCCAGCAGCCCCGCCGACCCAGGGAACACCGGGGAGCTGTTTTTT	CASSPADPGNTGELFF
TRBV24-1	TRBJ2-7	TRBD2	once	TGTGCCACCAGTGAGGCGACTAGCGGGAGATACGAGCAGTACTTC	CATSEATSGRYEQYF
TRBV9	TRBJ2-2	TRBD2	NA	TGTGCCAGCAGCGTCGGACTAGAAAAAACCGGGGAGCTGTTTTTT	CASSVGLEKTGELFF
TRBV9	TRBJ1-4	NA	once	TGTGCCAGCAGCGTCCGACCGACAAATGAAAAACTGTTTTTT	CASSVRPTNEKLFF
TRBV9	TRBJ2-5	TRBD2	NA	TGTGCCAGCAGCGTGACTAGCGGGGAAGAGACCCAGTACTTC	CASSVTSGEETQYF
TRBV25-1	TRBJ2-1	TRBD1	NA	TGTGCCAGCCAAACCGGGACAGCCTACAATGAGCAGTTCTTC	CASQTGTAYNEQFF
TRBV9	TRBJ1-1	TRBD1	once	TGTGCCAGCAGCCCACGACAGGGAAGTTCAGCTTTCTTT	CASSPRQGSSAFF
TRBV9	TRBJ2-3	NA	NA	TGTGCCAGCAGCGTAGGGGCAGGCGATACGCAGTATTTT	CASSVGAGDTQYF
TRBV27	TRBJ2-7	TRBD1	NA	TGTGCCAGCAGTCTGATACGGACAGGTCCCTACGAGCAGTACTTC	CASSLIRTGPYEQYF
TRBV27	TRBJ1-6	NA	NA	TGTGCCAGCAGTTTTTCGGGGGGCTCCTATAATTCACCCCTCCACTTT	CASSFSGGSYNSPLHF
TRBV7-2	TRBJ1-5	NA	NA	TGTGCCAGCAGCTCCGGTCATCAGCCCCAGCATTTT	CASSSGHQPQHF
TRBV5-1	TRBJ2-1	NA	few	TGCGCCAGCAGCCCGGGACTCGACAATGAGCAGTTCTTC	CASSPGLDNEQFF
TRBV7-2	TRBJ2-1	NA	NA	TGTGCCAGCAGCTCTACCTCAATCTCCTACAATGAGCAGTTCTTC	CASSSTSISYNEQFF
TRBV7-9	TRBJ1-5	TRBD1	NA	TGTGCCAGCAGCTCGACAGGGGGCAATCAGCCCCAGCATTTT	CASSSTGGNQPQHF
TRBV6-6	TRBJ2-4	NA	NA	TGTGCCAGCAGTCCACACTGGGTGGGGGCGAAAAACATTCAGTACTTC	CASSPHWVGAKNIQYF
TRBV10-3	TRBJ2-3	TRBD1	NA	TGTGCCATCAGCAACAGGCAGGGGGAAGATACGCAGTATTTT	CAISNRQGEDTQYF
TRBV4-1	TRBJ1-3	NA	NA	TGCGCCAGCAGCCAAGAACCAGGGGGAAACACCATATATTTT	CASSQEPGGNTIYF
TRBV15	TRBJ2-1	TRBD1	NA	TGTGCCACCAGCAGAGCCCGGACAGGGAACCCAGGTGATGAGCAGTTCTTC	CATSRARTGNPGDEQFF
TRBV19	TRBJ1-1	TRBD1	NA	TGTGCCAGTAGCCCTGGACAGGGTAGGGACACTGAAGCTTTCTTT	CASSPGQGRDTEAFF
TRBV18	TRBJ1-1	TRBD1	NA	TGTGCCAGCTCACCAATTGGGACAGTTGGGTCTGAAGCTTTCTTT	CASSPIGTVGSEAFF
TRBV30	TRBJ2-7	NA	NA	TGTGCCTGGAGTGGTGCAGGGCGAACCTACGAGCAGTACTTC	CAWSGAGRTYEQYF
TRBV28	TRBJ2-7	NA	NA	TGTGCCAGCATTTCCGGGGGCAGGGGGAGCTCCTACGAGCAGTACTTC	CASISGGRGSSYEQYF
TRBV4-3	TRBJ2-7	TRBD2	NA	TGCGCCAGCAGCTCGTTTCTAGCGGGAGGGGGCGGCGAGCAGTACTTC	CASSSFLAGGGGEQYF
TRBV20-1	TRBJ2-7	TRBD2	NA	TGCAGTGCTAGTCTAGCGGGACCCTCCTACGAGCAGTACTTC	CSASLAGPSYEQYF
TRBV7-2	TRBJ2-7	TRBD1	NA	TGTGCCAGCAGCCGTTCGGCGGACAGGTCCTACGAGCAGTACTTC	CASSRSADRSYEQYF
TRBV24-1	TRBJ2-3	NA	NA	TGTGCCACCGGGCCTCAGGGAACAGATACGCAGTATTTT	CATGPQGTDTQYF